The 24 T cell receptor beta chains in this list originate from one sample, sequenced in a study of tumor and adjacent non-tumor tissue in lung cancer. Three rounds of nested PCR, following a modified ARM-PCR protocol, produced the TCRbeta library. TCRdb independently ran MiXCR on the multiplex PCR reads; one entry per CDR3 protein. The sample yields tens of thousands of distinct CDR3 sequences, approximately 71% seen once. RNA was extracted from bulk tissue without any cell sorting. More than 3 cm separated this lung sample from the edge of the tumor. Specimen: distant non-tumor lung tissue. Every receptor here comes from a woman aged 45-65 years with non-small cell lung cancer.

This clonotype was counted a few times. The chain couples TRBV6-4 to TRBJ2-7; D possibly uses TRBD1 or TRBD2 (5 bases each). CDR3 length: 14 amino acids. V lost 5 bases, J lost 3 bases, and 14 bases lay in between. Germline V lookup: CDR1 MRHNA, CDR2 SNTAGT. CDR3: CASSTGTPLYEQYF. The CDR3 DNA sequence: TGTGCCAGCAGTACCGGGACCCCCCTCTACGAGCAGTACTTC.

The V and J genes are TRBV11-2 and TRBJ2-5, with TRBD2 as a possible D gene (6 bases). Trimming pared 5 bases from V and 13 bases from J, leaving 23 bases between. Germline CDR1 SGHAT, CDR2 FQNNGV. The CDR3 spans 14 residues. The CDR3 here is CASSLNAGRPALYF. The CDR3, as DNA: TGTGCCAGCAGCCTAAACGCAGGGAGGCCGGCCCTGTACTTC.

About this clonotype itself: At one end, the junction sequence differs from germline, possibly due to a read error. The genes are TRBV11-2 and TRBJ2-7, with D possibly TRBD2 on 5 matching bases. In germline, CDR1 is SGHAT, CDR2 FQNNGV. This CDR3 has 13 residues. The CDR3 loop reads CVSSLWESHEQYF. The CDR3 region has the DNA TGTGTCAGCAGCCTCTGGGAGTCCCACGAGCAATACTTC.

With regard to this clonotype: Since a much larger clone is just one base distant, this may be a read error. V gene TRBV5-5 combines with J gene TRBJ2-1, with 8 positions matching TRBD2. J lost 7 bases, V lost 5 bases, and 14 bases had no gene match. This CDR3 region has 16 residues. The V gene's germline CDR1 is SGHKS and CDR2 YYEKEE (reference sequence). Written as DNA, the CDR3 is TGTGCCAGCAGTCGAACTAGCGGTGATGTCAGGAATGAGCAGTTCTTC. It specifies CASSRTSGDVRNEQFF. Drawing the rest from reference TRBV5-5 and TRBJ2-1, the complete variable domain is DAGVTQSPTHLIKTRGQQVTLRCSPISGHKSVSWYQQVLGQGPQFIFQYYEKEERGRGNFPDRFSARQFPNYSSELNVNALLLGDSALYLCASSRTSGDVRNEQFFGPGTRLTVL.

A few counts support this clonotype. One end of the junction is discordant with germline, which a read error may explain. The V and J genes are TRBV28 and TRBJ1-5; tentatively, D is TRBD1 (5 bases). Germline V gene lookup returns CDR1 MDHEN and CDR2 SYDVKM. The CDR3 has 16 residues. The CDR3 nucleotides read TGTGCCAGCAGTCGACTTACCAGGGTTAGGAATCGGCCCCAGCATTTT. This sequence encodes CASSRLTRVRNRPQHF.

On this clonotype itself: A much larger clone differs by one base, so this may be a read error. The chain carries TRBV20-1 and TRBJ2-7; 10 bases match TRBD2. The CDR3 covers 13 residues. Germline values: CDR1 DFQATT, CDR2 SNEGSKA (reference sequence). This CDR3 reads CSATTSGRYEHYF. The CDR3 DNA reads as TGCAGTGCCACGACTAGCGGGCGTTACGAGCACTACTTC.

About this clonotype: At one end the junction does not follow the germline gene, possibly because of a read error. The chain links TRBV11-2 to TRBJ1-1, with D unresolved. Germline assignment: CDR1 SGHAT and CDR2 FQNNGV. CDR3 length: 14 residues. The CDR3 reads CASSLVSRTRGAFF. CDR3 DNA: TGTGCCAGTAGCTTAGTGTCACGTACCCGGGGAGCTTTCTTT.

Sample share makes this clonotype medium-sized. V and J are TRBV20-1 and TRBJ2-1; D remains unclear. Deletions cut 1 base from V and 5 bases from J, with 12 bases between. This CDR3 region has 14 residues. The germline CDR1 and CDR2 sequences are DFQATT and SNEGSKA (reference sequence). CDR3 nucleotides: TGCAGTGCTAGAGGTTGGCCAAACCACAATGAGCAGTTCTTC. It specifies CSARGWPNHNEQFF.

This clonotype was recorded at least ten times. The rearrangement uses TRBV6-2 or TRBV6-3 and TRBJ1-5; maybe TRBD1 (5 bases). Germline V gene data show CDR1 as MNHEY and CDR2 as SVGEGT. CDR3 length: 14 amino acids. Trimming cost V 6 bases and J 8 bases, with 17 bases left between them. The CDR3: CASRPSGVGKPQHF. DNA of the CDR3: TGTGCCAGCAGACCTTCGGGGGTAGGCAAGCCCCAGCATTTT.

Turning to this clonotype: The conserved closing phenylalanine or tryptophan is absent in this CDR3, likely reflecting a read error. J is TRBJ1-1 and V is TRBV6-2 or TRBV6-3; D possibly corresponds to TRBD1 (6 bases). CDR3 length: 15 amino acids. Germline V gene data show CDR1 as MNHEY and CDR2 as SVGEGT. The CDR3 loop reads CDTLDQTGMNTEAFS. Written as DNA, the CDR3 is TGTGACACCCTCGATCAGACAGGAATGAACACTGAAGCTTTCTCT.

This clonotype was seen a handful of times. At one of its ends the junction is not consistent with the germline gene, which may arise from a read error. This chain uses TRBV11-1 with TRBJ2-6; TRBD1 is a possible D gene (6 bases). Germline V lookup: CDR1 SGHAT, CDR2 FQDESV (reference sequence). CDR3 length: 15 residues. The CDR3 loop is CASSPGQSGTNVLTF. The CDR3 nucleotides are TGTGCTAGCAGCCCAGGACAGTCTGGGACCAACGTCCTGACTTTC.

In the case of this clonotype: A much larger clone differs by one base, so this may be a read error. The chain has TRBV4-1 and TRBJ1-5; 10 bases map to TRBD1. The better agreement between TRBJ2-3 and the DNA end casts doubt on the J call. The CDR3 has 16 amino acids. Per the germline V gene, CDR1 is MGHRA and CDR2 is YSYEKL. CDR3 nucleotide sequence: TGCGCCAGCAGCCTGGGACAGGGGTTCGTCGGTCAGCCCCAGTATTTT. Amino acid sequence: CASSLGQGFVGQPQYF.

The chain employs TRBV20-1 and TRBJ2-1, with 8 positions matching TRBD1. The V gene's germline CDR1 is DFQATT and CDR2 SNEGSKA (reference sequence). Trimming at V came to 7 bases and at J to 2 bases, leaving 16 bases not matched to a gene. The CDR3 extends over 17 amino acids. The CDR3, as DNA: TGCAGTGGGGAGGACAGGGCCTCCCTTGGGACCTACAATGAGCAGTTCTTC. Translation gives CSGEDRASLGTYNEQFF.

On this clonotype: The junction and the germline gene differ at one end; a read error may be behind it. This rearrangement joins TRBV11-2 to TRBJ2-1; 14 positions match TRBD2. CDR3 length: 15 residues. Germline loops: CDR1 SGHAT, CDR2 FQNNGV. DNA for the CDR3: TGTGCCAGCAGCTCGGGACTAGCGGGAGACAATGGGCAGTTCTTC. Translating it yields CASSSGLAGDNGQFF.

The chain carries TRBV5-4 and TRBJ1-6; 12 bases match TRBD1. The germline V gene has CDR1 SGHNT and CDR2 YYREEE (reference sequence). This CDR3 spans 16 amino acids. DNA of the CDR3: TGTGTCAGTAGCCCGGGACAGGGGGCGCAGGGGTCACCCCTCCACTTT. Protein: CVSSPGQGAQGSPLHF.

About this clonotype: This is likely a read error, given that the CDR3 carries no conserved phenylalanine or tryptophan at its end. The chain employs TRBV29-1 and TRBJ2-2; D perhaps matches TRBD1 (5 bases). Germline-derived CDR1 and CDR2 are SQVTM and ANQGSEA. This CDR3 spans 14 amino acids. In DNA form, the CDR3 reads TGCAACGTTTCGGACAAGGCGCACACCGGGGAGCTGTTTTTA. It yields the protein CNVSDKAHTGELFL.

This clonotype was seen at least ten times. The genes are TRBV6-1 and TRBJ2-7, with D unresolved. The germline V gene has CDR1 MNHNS and CDR2 SASEGT. CDR3 length: 14 amino acids. V was cut by 0 bases and J by 3 bases, with 9 bases left in between. Written as DNA, the CDR3 is TGTGCCAGCAGTGAAGCGCTTCTTATCTACGAGCAGTACTTC. Its translation: CASSEALLIYEQYF.

This clonotype was recorded at least ten times. The rearrangement uses TRBV12-3 or TRBV12-4 and TRBJ2-7, with no clear D. V lost 7 bases and J lost 6, with 13 bases in between. CDR3 size: 12 residues. CDR3 nucleotide sequence: TGTGCCAGCACCACTCTAGGATCCGAGCAGTACTTC. The encoded protein is CASTTLGSEQYF.

Notes on this clonotype: Relative to the germline gene, one junction end is altered; a read error may explain this. The gene calls are TRBV5-6 and TRBJ2-1; maybe TRBD2 (5 bases). This CDR3 comprises 15 residues. CDR1 and CDR2 from the germline V gene are SGHDT and YYEEEE. CDR3 loop: CASNLGSGPYNEKFF. In DNA, the CDR3 is TGTGCCAGCAACTTGGGGAGCGGACCCTACAATGAGAAGTTCTTC.

Concerning this clonotype itself: Since no conserved phenylalanine or tryptophan closes the CDR3, a read error is the likely cause. This chain connects TRBV6-2 or TRBV6-3 to TRBJ2-3, with 8 bases matching TRBD2. The CDR3 has 16 residues. Trimming removed 3 bases from V and 3 bases from J; junction bases left unmatched: 8. Germline V lookup: CDR1 MNHEY, CDR2 SVGEGT. Written as DNA, the CDR3 is TGTGCCAGCAGTTATGCGGAGCGGGAGACGACAGATACGCAGTATCTT. Its protein product is CASSYAERETTDTQYL.

The rearrangement joins TRBV11-2 to TRBJ2-7, with 8 bases identical to TRBD1. The CDR3 sequence is 17 residues long. The germline CDR1 and CDR2 sequences are SGHAT and FQNNGV. V lost 1 base and J lost 3; bases outside the gene matches: 11. The CDR3 nucleotides read TGTGCCAGCAGCTTAGTTGGGGTCGGGACAGGACTCTACGAGCAGTACTTC. It is translated as CASSLVGVGTGLYEQYF.

About this clonotype itself: One end of the junction does not line up with germline, which may come from a read error. The rearrangement joins TRBV6-6 to TRBJ2-3; 7 nucleotides line up with TRBD2. Germline V gene sequence: CDR1 MNHNY, CDR2 SVGAGI (reference sequence). The CDR3 contains 17 residues. CDR3 in DNA: TGTGCCAGTAGTTACTCGATCGTACTAGCGCCGGAGGATACGCAGTATTTT. Amino acid sequence: CASSYSIVLAPEDTQYF.

Regarding this clonotype: A much bigger clone sits one base away, suggesting this may be a read error. This rearrangement joins TRBV4-1 to TRBJ2-1; D is possibly TRBD2 (5 bases). The CDR3 runs 15 residues. Trimming took off 0 bases at V and 7 bases at J, with 13 bases between the two ends. CDR1 is MGHRA, CDR2 YSYEKL, per germline. The CDR3 sequence is CASSQDHVRANEQFF. In DNA, the CDR3 is TGCGCCAGCAGCCAAGATCATGTGAGGGCGAATGAGCAGTTCTTC.

To note about this clonotype: A read error may be the cause here, since a much bigger clone is one base away. This sequence joins TRBV5-6 and TRBJ2-1, with D possibly TRBD2 on 6 matching bases. The length of the CDR3 is 16 residues. Germline-derived CDR1 and CDR2 are SGHDT and YYEEEE. CDR3 DNA: TGTGTCAGCAGCCTACGGACGGGAGAATCCTACAATGAGCAGTTCTTC. Protein sequence: CVSSLRTGESYNEQFF.